This TCR beta chain was retrieved from a study of PD-1 blockade in classical Hodgkin lymphoma. Regarding the study as a whole: A significant rise in TCR diversity was seen by C4D1 for CD4+ cells but not for CD8+ cells. Complete responders' baseline diversity resembled that of newly diagnosed patients.

Clones were sequenced by immunoSEQ multiplex PCR, and TCRdb holds only the in-frame ones, with some missing. Of approximately 39,000 clones listed, 77% are singletons. Noted time point: cycle 4 day 1 (C4D1), after more than five weeks of nivolumab. After autologous stem cell transplantation all patients relapsed, and prior brentuximab vedotin exposure differed between cohorts. The CDR3 is 12 residues long. The germline V and J ends were trimmed by 0 bases and 4 bases, with 3 bases remaining between them. Germline assignment: CDR1 MNHNY and CDR2 SVGAGI (reference sequence). With regard to this clone: Its antigen is currently unknown.

Sequences were derived from peripheral blood mononuclear cells (PBMCs), sampled before the fourth cycle of nivolumab. This receptor was taken from a human donor with classical Hodgkin lymphoma. The chain carries TRBV6-6 and TRBJ2-5; D gene unclear. The CDR3 DNA reads as TGTGCCAGCAGTTACTCGAGAGAGACCCAGTACTTC. Its protein is CASSYSRETQYF.